This passage covers 20 T cell receptor beta chains from one sample sequenced in a study of T cell responses to AZD1222 COVID-19 vaccine. Clones were sequenced by immunoSEQ multiplex PCR, and TCRdb holds only the in-frame ones, with some missing. The profile covers 30,000 to 35,000 clones, with approximately 88% appearing a single time and approximately 14% taken by the ten largest. The sample in question was peripheral blood, obtained 28 days after the second AZD1222 dose. Every receptor here comes from an adult who received the AZD1222 COVID-19 vaccine.

CDR3 residues: CASSQDRRGSTDTQYF. The CDR3 bases are TGCGCCAGCAGCCAAGATCGCCGGGGGAGCACAGATACGCAGTATTTT. The chain is built from TRBV4-1 and TRBJ2-3, with a possible D match to TRBD2 (6 bases). Germline V gene lookup returns CDR1 MGHRA and CDR2 YSYEKL. The V gene lost 0 bases and the J gene lost 0 bases, with 10 bases spanning the gap. This CDR3 contains 16 residues.

The V and J genes are TRBV7-9 and TRBJ1-3, with 8 bases identical to TRBD1. The CDR3 length is 14 residues. Germline CDR1 SEHNR, CDR2 FQNEAQ (reference sequence). The junction had 5 bases not matched to a gene; V was cut back by 7 bases and J by 3 bases. In DNA form, the CDR3 reads TGTGCCAGCACCCGACAGGGGAGTGGAAACACCATATATTTT. Translated, it gives CASTRQGSGNTIYF.

The chain links TRBV7-2 to TRBJ2-1; TRBD2 aligns across 8 bases. CDR1 SGHTA and CDR2 FQGNSA come from the germline V gene. This CDR3 has 16 residues. Trimming cost V 3 bases and J 2 bases; bases outside gene matches: 6. This CDR3 reads CASSLSVAGTYNEQFF. The CDR3 DNA reads TGTGCCAGCAGCTTGAGTGTAGCGGGAACCTACAATGAGCAGTTCTTC. Filled out from reference TRBV7-2 and TRBJ2-1, the complete variable domain reads GAGVSQSPSNKVTEKGKDVELRCDPISGHTALYWYRQSLGQGLEFLIYFQGNSAPDKSGLPSDRFSAERTGGSVSTLTIQRTQQEDSAVYLCASSLSVAGTYNEQFFGPGTRLTVL.

The CDR3 loop is CASSLVVRYEQYF. The CDR3 DNA follows: TGTGCCAGCAGTTTAGTAGTTCGCTACGAGCAGTACTTC. The J gene is TRBJ2-7, the V gene TRBV12-3 or TRBV12-4, with no clear D. The ends were cut back, 1 base at V and 3 bases at J, with 7 bases in the middle. CDR3 length equals 13 residues.

CDR3 residues: CASSPIGGPAPEAFF. The CDR3 region has the DNA TGTGCCAGCAGCCCTATAGGGGGTCCCGCCCCAGAAGCTTTCTTT. This rearrangement joins TRBV4-2 to TRBJ1-1; possible D gene TRBD1, 6 bases. There are 15 residues in the CDR3. V lost 4 bases to trimming and J lost 8 bases, with 20 bases between them. The V gene's germline CDR1 is LGHNA and CDR2 YNFKEQ.

This chain links TRBV27 with TRBJ1-2; D is unclear. The CDR3 is made up of 14 amino acids. V shed 2 bases and J shed 4 bases, with 11 bases lying between them. Germline V lookup: CDR1 MNHEY, CDR2 SMNVEV (reference sequence). The CDR3 DNA reads as TGTGCCAGCAGTTTAAAGCCCCGGGCCTATGGCTACACCTTC. Amino acids: CASSLKPRAYGYTF.

This chain connects TRBV2 to TRBJ1-1; D remains ambiguous. This CDR3 has 11 residues. V was pared by 5 bases and J by 7 bases, with 8 bases between. Germline V CDR1 and CDR2: SNHLY, FYNNEI. The CDR3 coding sequence is TGTGCCAGCAGTTTTCTGTATGAAGCTTTCTTT. Residues: CASSFLYEAFF.

The chain is built from TRBV5-3 and TRBJ1-4; 9 bases are a match to TRBD1. TRBV5-3 is an ORF, and what it does is uncertain. The ends lost 4 bases at V and 7 bases at J; junction bases unmatched: 26. This CDR3 has 21 residues. The CDR3 loop reads CARSTGAVGTGSSRGCEKLFF. The CDR3 nucleotides are TGTGCCAGAAGCACTGGGGCTGTGGGGACAGGGTCGAGTCGGGGTTGTGAAAAACTGTTTTTT.

V is TRBV4-2 and J is TRBJ2-7, with TRBD2 matching over 7 bases. V lost 4 bases, J lost 2 bases, and 8 bases stayed unmatched. Germline-derived CDR1 and CDR2 are LGHNA and YNFKEQ. The CDR3 runs to 15 residues. The CDR3 nucleotides read TGTGCCAGCAGCCCTCCAGCGGGGACCCCCTACGAGCAGTACTTC. Protein: CASSPPAGTPYEQYF.

This chain links TRBV5-1 with TRBJ2-7; no definite D call. The germline gives CDR1 SGHRS, CDR2 YFSETQ. The CDR3 extends over 12 amino acids. V was clipped by 2 bases and J by 7 bases, with 10 bases between them. CDR3 DNA sequence: TGCGCCAGCAGCTTAAGGGTCGATGAGCAGTACTTC. Protein product: CASSLRVDEQYF.

Turning to this clone: One junction end disagrees with the germline gene, perhaps due to a read error. CDR3 sequence: CTKGDRVTGELFF. In DNA form, the CDR3 reads TGCACCAAGGGGGACAGGGTCACCGGGGAGCTGTTTTTT. The chain employs TRBV7-3 and TRBJ2-2; 9 bases match TRBD1. Germline CDR1 is SGHTA and CDR2 is FQGTGA. The CDR3 runs 13 residues.

In nucleotides, the CDR3 is TGTGCCACAAAGGACGGGACAGGGATCAATCAGCCCCAGCATTTT. This gives the protein CATKDGTGINQPQHF. The chain joins TRBV19 to TRBJ1-5, with 9 nucleotides matching TRBD1. Germline V gives CDR1 LNHDA, CDR2 SQIVND (reference sequence). The V segment lost 10 bases and the J segment 3 bases; nucleotides outside the gene matches: 10. CDR3 length equals 15 residues.

The CDR3 DNA follows: TGTGCCAGCAGTGATTGGGGGGGCCCTAGGAGTGAGCAGTTCTTC. As protein: CASSDWGGPRSEQFF. The chain employs TRBV6-1 and TRBJ2-1, with D possibly TRBD2 on 7 matching bases. Germline assignment: CDR1 MNHNS and CDR2 SASEGT. Trimming left V 3 bases short and J 9 bases short, with 18 bases between. The CDR3 loop spans 15 amino acids.

This chain connects TRBV4-1 to TRBJ1-1; D unresolved. CDR1 and CDR2 (germline): MGHRA, YSYEKL. The CDR3 runs 13 residues. Trimming pared 1 base from V and 7 bases from J, leaving 10 bases between. The chain's CDR3 is CASSQGVYNEAFF. Written as DNA, the CDR3 is TGCGCCAGCAGCCAAGGAGTTTATAATGAAGCTTTCTTT.

This clone was recorded a few times. J is TRBJ1-1 and V is TRBV12-3 or TRBV12-4, with D unclear. Trimming left V 6 bases short and J 6 bases short, with 14 bases between. This CDR3 spans 13 amino acids. CDR3 nucleotides: TGTGCCAGCAGGCTCGACGGCGGCGCTGAAGCTTTCTTT. Amino acid sequence: CASRLDGGAEAFF.

A single count supports this clone. The V gene is TRBV6-5, the J gene TRBJ2-2, with D possibly being TRBD1 (5 bases). V lost 1 base to trimming and J lost 3 bases, with 9 bases between them. The CDR3 is 15 amino acids. Germline loops: CDR1 MNHEY, CDR2 SVGAGI. The CDR3 reads CASSYLGVYTGELFF. CDR3 nucleotides: TGTGCCAGCAGTTACTTAGGGGTCTACACCGGGGAGCTGTTTTTT.

This chain joins TRBV7-9 and TRBJ1-1; D is uncertain. CDR1 SEHNR and CDR2 FQNEAQ come from the germline V gene (reference sequence). This CDR3 is 13 amino acids long. The V end lost 5 bases, the J end lost 0 bases, and 7 bases lay between the germline ends. CDR3 sequence (DNA): TGTGCCAGCAGCCCACATATGAACACTGAAGCTTTCTTT. This codes for CASSPHMNTEAFF.

V and J are TRBV6-2 or TRBV6-3 and TRBJ1-1; TRBD1 aligns across 10 bases. Per germline, CDR1 MNHEY and CDR2 SVGEGT. V gave up 2 bases and J gave up 11 bases; unmatched junction bases: 5. CDR3 length: 13 amino acids. The CDR3 DNA reads as TGTGCCAGCAGTTACGGGACAGGGGTTTACGCTTTCTTT. Its translation is CASSYGTGVYAFF.

J is TRBJ1-3 and V is TRBV19; perhaps TRBD1 as D (5 bases). The CDR3 totals 14 residues. Trimming took off 3 bases at V and 4 bases at J, with 10 bases between the two ends. Germline values: CDR1 LNHDA, CDR2 SQIVND (reference sequence). The CDR3 loop reads CASSIGTSGNTIYF. Written as DNA, the CDR3 is TGTGCCAGTAGTATTGGGACGTCCGGAAACACCATATATTTT.

CDR3: CASSQDSPETQYF. CDR3 DNA: TGTGCCAGCAGCCAGGACAGTCCAGAGACCCAGTACTTC. The V gene is TRBV7-9, the J gene TRBJ2-5; tentatively, D is TRBD1 (6 bases). CDR3 size: 13 residues. The germline V gene has CDR1 SEHNR and CDR2 FQNEAQ (reference sequence). Between the trimmed V and J ends, which lost 5 bases and 4 bases, there was a span of 11 bases.